Presented here are 13 T cell receptor beta chains from one specimen sequenced in a study of spatial heterogeneity in lung cancer. Study results and limitations: Expanded alpha and beta TCR counts within tumors tracked tumor mutation counts.

TCRdb independently ran MiXCR on the 5' RACE reads; one entry per CDR3 protein. Of about 13,000 distinct CDR3 sequences in the sample, roughly 4.6% were seen once. Regarding time point: sample taken at primary tumor resection. The antigens for these receptors are not known. The specimen comprised lung tumor tissue, sampled at surgery. These receptors all stem from a male donor with early-stage non-small cell lung cancer.

This clonotype has a count of ten or more. For the CDR3, the DNA is TGTGCCAGCAGTTCCCGGCAGGGGAGTAGCAATCAGCCCCAGCATTTT. As protein: CASSSRQGSSNQPQHF. The V and J genes are TRBV12-3 or TRBV12-4 and TRBJ1-5; perhaps TRBD1 as D (6 bases). The V end lost 4 bases, the J end lost 0 bases, and 13 bases lay between the germline ends. This CDR3 is 16 amino acids long.

For the CDR3, the DNA is TGTGCCAGCAGCTTAGAACCTTACAATGAGCAGTTCTTC. Residues: CASSLEPYNEQFF. This rearrangement joins TRBV7-9 to TRBJ2-1, with unresolved D. V was pared by 1 base and J by 4 bases, with 5 bases between. Germline V gene data show CDR1 as SEHNR and CDR2 as FQNEAQ (reference sequence). This CDR3 comprises 13 residues.

This clonotype was counted ten times or more. The gene calls are TRBV5-1 and TRBJ2-3; 8 nucleotides align to TRBD1. The CDR3 runs to 15 residues. From germline, CDR1 is SGHRS and CDR2 YFSETQ. The trim removed 4 bases at V and 4 bases at J, leaving 8 bases unmatched. This CDR3 reads CASSLQGARADTQYF. Written as DNA, the CDR3 is TGCGCCAGCAGCCTTCAGGGGGCTCGCGCAGATACGCAGTATTTT. Looking up the rest from reference TRBV5-1 and TRBJ2-3 gives the full variable domain: KAGVTQTPRYLIKTRGQQVTLSCSPISGHRSVSWYQQTPGQGLQFLFEYFSETQRNKGNFPGRFSGRQFSNSRSEMNVSTLELGDSALYLCASSLQGARADTQYFGPGTRLTVL.

This clonotype was found many times. The V call is TRBV5-1, the J call TRBJ2-7; a weak D match, TRBD1 (5 bases). Per germline, CDR1 SGHRS and CDR2 YFSETQ. Trimming cost V 7 bases and J 0 bases, with 8 bases left between them. CDR3 size: 12 residues. CDR3 sequence (DNA): TGCGCCAGCTCTAGGGGCTCCTACGAGCAGTACTTC. It is translated as CASSRGSYEQYF.

This clonotype was counted only a few times. V gene TRBV5-5 combines with J gene TRBJ1-2; D might be TRBD1 (5 bases). The V end lost 3 bases, the J end lost 2 bases, and 14 bases lay between the germline ends. Per germline, CDR1 SGHKS and CDR2 YYEKEE (reference sequence). The CDR3 is 15 residues long. CDR3 bases: TGTGCCAGCAGCTGGGACCCGCAGGGCAACTATGGCTACACCTTC. Amino acids: CASSWDPQGNYGYTF.

This clonotype was recorded many times. The chain has TRBV18 and TRBJ1-5; D may be TRBD1 (6 bases). Trimming took off 2 bases at V and 0 bases at J, with 14 bases between the two ends. The CDR3 loop spans 17 amino acids. CDR1 is KGHSH, CDR2 LQKENI, per germline. The CDR3 region has the DNA TGTGCCAGCTCACCAGGGGGGCAGCCGTATAGCAATCAGCCCCAGCATTTT. Translating it yields CASSPGGQPYSNQPQHF.

This clonotype was seen many times. The chain links TRBV12-5 to TRBJ1-2; TRBD1 agrees at 7 bases. Germline CDR1 and CDR2: LGHNT and FRNRAP. The CDR3 has 19 residues. Losses at the gene ends were 2 bases for V and 6 bases for J; bases not matched to a gene: 21. The CDR3 here is CASGLTVIRDSIGKDGYTF. For the CDR3, the DNA is TGTGCTAGTGGTTTGACCGTCATCCGGGACAGCATAGGGAAGGATGGCTACACCTTC.

Turning to this clonotype: A much larger clonotype is one base distant, so this may be a read error. Here the CDR3 reads CANPNHNTTHNEQFF. As DNA, the CDR3 is TGCGCCAACCCAAACCACAACACCACACACAATGAGCAGTTCTTC. V and J are TRBV5-1 and TRBJ2-1; the D is unclear. CDR3 length equals 15 residues. Germline CDR1 reads SGHRS; CDR2 reads YFSETQ. The V end was cut by 9 bases, the J end by 5 bases, with 21 bases between.

The table lists this clonotype with many counts. J is TRBJ1-1 and V is TRBV5-1; possibly TRBD1 for D (6 bases). Deletions cut 1 base from V and 12 bases from J, with 10 bases between. The CDR3 extends over 11 amino acids. Germline-derived CDR1 and CDR2 are SGHRS and YFSETQ. CDR3 bases: TGCGCCAGCAGCTTGAACAGGGAGACTTTCTTT. Its translation: CASSLNRETFF. Based on the CDR3 plus reference TRBV5-1 and TRBJ1-1, the full variable domain is KAGVTQTPRYLIKTRGQQVTLSCSPISGHRSVSWYQQTPGQGLQFLFEYFSETQRNKGNFPGRFSGRQFSNSRSEMNVSTLELGDSALYLCASSLNRETFFGQGTRLTVV.

Points on this clonotype: Since a much larger clone is just one base distant, this may be a read error. Since the CDR3 does not end with the conserved phenylalanine or tryptophan, this likely comes from a read error. The genes are TRBV20-1 and TRBJ2-2, with 13 bases fitting TRBD2. The J segment lost 4 bases and the V segment lost 1 base, leaving 0 bases of the junction unmatched. CDR1 DFQATT and CDR2 SNEGSKA come from the germline V gene (reference sequence). The CDR3 extends over 15 amino acids. The CDR3 sequence: CSARGLAGGTGELFL. For the CDR3, the DNA is TGCAGTGCTAGAGGACTAGCGGGGGGCACCGGGGAGCTGTTTCTT.

The table lists this clonotype with many counts. This chain joins TRBV5-8 and TRBJ2-2, with 8 bases that match TRBD1. J gave up 5 bases and V 2 bases, and 14 bases lay outside the gene matches. The CDR3 consists of 18 residues. The germline CDR1 and CDR2 sequences are SGHTS and YDEGEE. The DNA for the CDR3 is TGTGCCAGCAGCTTCCCCATCACCGACAGGGGTAGAACCGGGGAGCTGTTTTTT. Protein product: CASSFPITDRGRTGELFF.

The CDR3 sequence is CAISVAGTSGSYTQYF. The CDR3 nucleotides read TGTGCCATCAGTGTCGCCGGGACTAGCGGGTCATATACGCAGTATTTT. The genes are TRBV10-3 and TRBJ2-3, with 12 bases that match TRBD2. This CDR3 has 16 residues. With V trimmed by 4 bases and J by 7 bases, 9 bases remained unmatched. CDR1 is ENHRY, CDR2 SYGVKD, per germline.

This clonotype was recorded many times. The rearrangement links TRBV7-9 to TRBJ1-2; 12 bases are shared with TRBD1. With 5 bases clipped from V and 4 bases from J, the junction kept 14 bases outside the gene matches. The CDR3 runs to 18 residues. Germline V gene lookup returns CDR1 SEHNR and CDR2 FQNEAQ (reference sequence). CDR3 DNA: TGTGCCAGCAGCCCAACCACCGGGACAGGGGGCAATAGCTATGGCTACACCTTC. This translates into CASSPTTGTGGNSYGYTF.